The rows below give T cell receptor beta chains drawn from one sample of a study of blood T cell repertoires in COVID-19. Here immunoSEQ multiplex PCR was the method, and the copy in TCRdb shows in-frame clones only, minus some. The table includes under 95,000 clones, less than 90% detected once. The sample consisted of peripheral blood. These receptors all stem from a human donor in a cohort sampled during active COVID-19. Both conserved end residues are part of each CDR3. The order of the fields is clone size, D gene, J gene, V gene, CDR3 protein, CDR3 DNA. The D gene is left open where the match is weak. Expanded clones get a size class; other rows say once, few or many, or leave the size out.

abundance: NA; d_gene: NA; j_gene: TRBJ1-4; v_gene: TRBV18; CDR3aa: CASSPIGGAANEKLFF; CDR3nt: TGTGCCAGCTCACCAATTGGAGGGGCAGCTAATGAAAAACTGTTTTTT
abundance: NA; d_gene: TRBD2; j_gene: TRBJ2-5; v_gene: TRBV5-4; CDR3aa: CASSSGLAGASQETQYF; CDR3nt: TGTGCCAGCAGCTCGGGACTAGCGGGAGCCTCCCAAGAGACCCAGTACTTC
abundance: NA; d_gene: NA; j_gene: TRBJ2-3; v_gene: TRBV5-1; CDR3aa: CASSSGGRTPDTQYF; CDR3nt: TGCGCCAGCAGCTCTGGAGGACGGACCCCAGATACGCAGTATTTT
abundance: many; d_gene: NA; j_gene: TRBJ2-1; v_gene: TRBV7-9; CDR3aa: CASSLASGFNEQFF; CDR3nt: TGTGCCAGCAGCTTAGCTAGCGGCTTCAATGAGCAGTTCTTC
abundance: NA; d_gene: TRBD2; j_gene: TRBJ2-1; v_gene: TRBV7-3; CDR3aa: CASSLGASGGNEQFF; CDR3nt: TGTGCCAGCAGCTTGGGCGCTAGCGGGGGCAATGAGCAGTTCTTC
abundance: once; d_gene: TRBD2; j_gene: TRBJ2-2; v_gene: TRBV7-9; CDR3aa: CASSGSGRAVMELFF; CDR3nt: TGTGCCAGCAGCGGTAGCGGGAGGGCAGTAATGGAGCTGTTTTTT
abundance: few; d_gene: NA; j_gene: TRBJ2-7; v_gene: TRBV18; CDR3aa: CASSPETGTYEQYF; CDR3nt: TGTGCCAGCTCACCAGAGACAGGAACTTACGAGCAGTACTTC
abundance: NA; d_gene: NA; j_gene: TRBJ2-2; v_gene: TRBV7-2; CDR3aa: CASSTSVSGELFF; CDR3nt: TGTGCCAGCAGCACGAGCGTCTCCGGGGAGCTGTTTTTT
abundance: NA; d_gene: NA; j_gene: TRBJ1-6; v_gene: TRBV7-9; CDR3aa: CASSSEEGYNSPLHF; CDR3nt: TGTGCCAGCAGCTCCGAGGAGGGGTATAATTCACCCCTCCACTTT
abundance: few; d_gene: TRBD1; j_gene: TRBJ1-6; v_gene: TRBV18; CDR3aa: CASSPGTGFDSPLHF; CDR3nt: TGTGCCAGCTCACCCGGGACAGGGTTCGATTCACCCCTCCACTTT
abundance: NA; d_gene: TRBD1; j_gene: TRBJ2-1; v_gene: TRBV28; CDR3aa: CASRHTGGQGNEQFF; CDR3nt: TGTGCCAGCAGGCACACAGGGGGACAGGGCAATGAGCAGTTCTTC
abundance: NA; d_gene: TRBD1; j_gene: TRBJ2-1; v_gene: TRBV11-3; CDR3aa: CASSLTGGADHEQFF; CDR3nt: TGTGCCAGCAGCCTAACAGGGGGCGCGGACCATGAGCAGTTCTTC
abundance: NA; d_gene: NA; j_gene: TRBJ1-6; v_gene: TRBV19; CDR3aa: CASRGGRDVPSPLHF; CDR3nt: TGTGCCAGTAGGGGGGGGCGTGACGTCCCTTCACCCCTCCACTTT
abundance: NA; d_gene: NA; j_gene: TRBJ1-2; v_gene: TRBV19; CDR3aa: CASSIQSSIANYGYTF; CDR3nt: TGTGCCAGTAGTATTCAATCTTCGATAGCTAACTATGGCTACACCTTC
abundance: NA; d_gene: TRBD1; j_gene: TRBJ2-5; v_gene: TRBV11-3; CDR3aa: CASSPGTAGGETQYF; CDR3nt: TGTGCCAGCAGCCCCGGGACAGCCGGCGGGGAGACCCAGTACTTC
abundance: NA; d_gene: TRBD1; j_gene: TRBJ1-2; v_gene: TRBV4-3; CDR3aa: CASSQDWVRGHGYTF; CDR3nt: TGCGCCAGCAGCCAAGACTGGGTCAGGGGGCATGGCTACACCTTC
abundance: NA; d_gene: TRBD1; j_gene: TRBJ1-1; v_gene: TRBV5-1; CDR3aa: CASSLKGGQADTEAFF; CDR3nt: TGCGCCAGCAGCCTAAAAGGCGGACAGGCCGACACTGAAGCTTTCTTT
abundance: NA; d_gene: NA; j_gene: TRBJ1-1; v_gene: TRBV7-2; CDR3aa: CASSPRSGARTEAFF; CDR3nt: TGTGCCAGCAGCCCAAGGTCAGGGGCGCGGACTGAAGCTTTCTTT
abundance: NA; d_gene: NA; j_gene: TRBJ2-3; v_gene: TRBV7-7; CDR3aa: CASSPNYGDTDTQYF; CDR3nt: TGTGCTAGCAGCCCGAACTATGGAGACACAGATACGCAGTATTTT
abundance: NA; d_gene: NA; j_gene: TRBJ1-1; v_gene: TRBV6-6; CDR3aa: CASRVTETEAFF; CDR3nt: TGTGCCAGCAGGGTAACAGAGACTGAAGCTTTCTTT
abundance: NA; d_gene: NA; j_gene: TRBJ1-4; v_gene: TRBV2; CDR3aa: CASQQVGEKLFF; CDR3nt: TGTGCCAGCCAGCAGGTTGGTGAAAAACTGTTTTTT
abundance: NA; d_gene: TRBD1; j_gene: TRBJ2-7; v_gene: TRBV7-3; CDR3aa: CASSPMPGQGYEQYF; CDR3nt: TGTGCCAGCAGCCCCATGCCGGGACAGGGCTACGAGCAGTACTTC
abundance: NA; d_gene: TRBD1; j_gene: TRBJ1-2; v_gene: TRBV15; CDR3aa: CATSGGLYGYTF; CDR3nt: TGTGCCACATCAGGGGGGCTGTATGGCTACACCTTC
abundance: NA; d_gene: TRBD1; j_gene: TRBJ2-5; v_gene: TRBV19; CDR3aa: CASSIGFDREYGTQYF; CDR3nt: TGTGCCAGTAGTATTGGGTTTGACAGGGAGTATGGGACCCAGTACTTC
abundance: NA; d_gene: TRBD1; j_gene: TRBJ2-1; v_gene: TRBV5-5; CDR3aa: CASSLRIPGQGYNEQFF; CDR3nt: TGTGCCAGCAGCCTGAGGATTCCGGGACAGGGATACAATGAGCAGTTCTTC
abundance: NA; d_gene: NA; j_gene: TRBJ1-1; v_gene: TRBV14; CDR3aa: CASSQDFRYTEAFF; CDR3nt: TGTGCCAGCAGCCAAGATTTCAGATACACTGAAGCTTTCTTT
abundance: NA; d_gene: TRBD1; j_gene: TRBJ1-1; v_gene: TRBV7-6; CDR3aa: CASSLVGTGTTEAFF; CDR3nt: TGTGCCAGCAGCTTAGTCGGGACAGGGACAACTGAAGCTTTCTTT
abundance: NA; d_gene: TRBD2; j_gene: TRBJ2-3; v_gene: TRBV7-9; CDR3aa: CASSLGGLTDTQYF; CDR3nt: TGTGCCAGCAGCCTGGGGGGACTAACAGATACGCAGTATTTT
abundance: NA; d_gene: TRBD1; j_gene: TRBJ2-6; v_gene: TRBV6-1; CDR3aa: CASSETGAGANVLTF; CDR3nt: TGTGCCAGCAGTGAGACAGGGGCTGGGGCCAACGTCCTGACTTTC
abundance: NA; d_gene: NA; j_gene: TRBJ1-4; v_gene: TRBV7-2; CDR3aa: CASSLGSSNEKLFF; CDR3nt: TGTGCCAGCAGCTTAGGCAGTTCCAATGAAAAACTGTTTTTT
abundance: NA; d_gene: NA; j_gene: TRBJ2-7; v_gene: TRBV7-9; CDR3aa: CASSLDDPSGQYF; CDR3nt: TGTGCCAGCAGCTTAGATGACCCCAGCGGGCAGTACTTC
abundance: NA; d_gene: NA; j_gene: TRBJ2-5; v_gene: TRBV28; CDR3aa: CASSLSTPGAETQYF; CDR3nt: TGTGCCAGCAGTTTAAGTACGCCAGGTGCGGAGACCCAGTACTTC
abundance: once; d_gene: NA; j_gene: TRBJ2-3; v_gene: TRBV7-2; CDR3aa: CASSPEGGAGTDTQYF; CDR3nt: TGTGCCAGCAGCCCCGAGGGGGGGGCCGGCACAGATACGCAGTATTTT
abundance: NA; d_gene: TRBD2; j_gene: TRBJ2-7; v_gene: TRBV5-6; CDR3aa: CASSASGSWYEQYF; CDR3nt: TGTGCCAGCAGCGCAAGCGGGAGTTGGTACGAGCAGTACTTC
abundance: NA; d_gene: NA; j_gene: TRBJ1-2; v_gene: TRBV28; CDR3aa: CASSLGARGYGYTF; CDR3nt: TGTGCCAGCAGTTTGGGGGCAAGAGGCTATGGCTACACCTTC
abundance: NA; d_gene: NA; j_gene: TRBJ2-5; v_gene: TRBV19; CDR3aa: CASSIGAGQETQYF; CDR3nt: TGTGCCAGTAGTATAGGGGCAGGTCAAGAGACCCAGTACTTC
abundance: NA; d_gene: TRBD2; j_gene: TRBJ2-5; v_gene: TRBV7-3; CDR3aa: CASSLLGLAGEETQYF; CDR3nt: TGTGCCAGCAGCTTATTGGGACTAGCGGGAGAAGAGACCCAGTACTTC
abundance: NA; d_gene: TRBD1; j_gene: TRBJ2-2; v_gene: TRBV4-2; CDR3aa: CASSPQTGGSGELFF; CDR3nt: TGTGCCAGCAGCCCCCAGACAGGGGGCTCCGGGGAGCTGTTTTTT
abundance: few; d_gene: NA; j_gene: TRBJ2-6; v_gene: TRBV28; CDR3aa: CASSFGGSGANVLTF; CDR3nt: TGTGCCAGCAGTTTCGGTGGCTCTGGGGCCAACGTCCTGACTTTC
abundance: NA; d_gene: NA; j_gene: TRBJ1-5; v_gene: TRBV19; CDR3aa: CASSIRGNNQPQHF; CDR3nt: TGTGCCAGTAGTATCCGGGGAAATAATCAGCCCCAGCATTTT
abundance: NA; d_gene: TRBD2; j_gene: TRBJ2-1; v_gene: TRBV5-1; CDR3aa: CASRDIAGEQFF; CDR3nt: TGCGCCAGCAGAGATATAGCGGGCGAGCAGTTCTTC
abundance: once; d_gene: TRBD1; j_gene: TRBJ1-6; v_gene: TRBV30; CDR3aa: CAWSRPGQGRNSPLHF; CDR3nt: TGTGCCTGGAGTCGCCCGGGACAGGGAAGGAATTCACCCCTCCACTTT
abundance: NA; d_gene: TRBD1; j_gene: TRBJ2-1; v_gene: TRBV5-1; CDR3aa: CASSAGQGYNEQFF; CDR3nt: TGCGCCAGCAGCGCGGGACAGGGATACAATGAGCAGTTCTTC
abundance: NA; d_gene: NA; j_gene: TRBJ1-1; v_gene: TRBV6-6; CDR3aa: CASSTLSGGAFF; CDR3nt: TGTGCCAGCAGTACGCTATCGGGTGGAGCTTTCTTT
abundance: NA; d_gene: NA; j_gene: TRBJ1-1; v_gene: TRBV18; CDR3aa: CASSLDRTEAFF; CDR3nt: TGTGCCAGCTCACTCGACAGAACTGAAGCTTTCTTT
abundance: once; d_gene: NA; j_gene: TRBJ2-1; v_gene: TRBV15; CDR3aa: CATRPGLWNEQFF; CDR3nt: TGTGCCACCCGGCCAGGGCTTTGGAATGAGCAGTTCTTC
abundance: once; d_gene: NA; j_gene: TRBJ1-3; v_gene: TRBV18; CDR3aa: CASSPGGLSGNTIYF; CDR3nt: TGTGCCAGCTCACCAGGGGGACTCTCTGGAAACACCATATATTTT
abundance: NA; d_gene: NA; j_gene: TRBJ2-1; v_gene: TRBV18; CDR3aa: CASSVQDIDNEQFF; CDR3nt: TGTGCCAGCTCAGTCCAGGACATTGACAATGAGCAGTTCTTC
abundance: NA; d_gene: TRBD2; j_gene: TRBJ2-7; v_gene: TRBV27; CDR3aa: CASSMTSGRYEQYF; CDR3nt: TGTGCCAGCAGTATGACTAGCGGGAGATACGAGCAGTACTTC
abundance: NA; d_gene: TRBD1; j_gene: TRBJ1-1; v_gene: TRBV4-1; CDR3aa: CASSRSRIPTGAFGYYTEAFF; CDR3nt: TGCGCCAGCAGCCGCTCACGAATTCCGACAGGGGCGTTTGGATACTACACTGAAGCTTTCTTT
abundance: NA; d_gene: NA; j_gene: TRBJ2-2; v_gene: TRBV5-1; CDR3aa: CASSLDTIGELFF; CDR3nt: TGCGCCAGCAGCTTGGATACAATTGGGGAGCTGTTTTTT
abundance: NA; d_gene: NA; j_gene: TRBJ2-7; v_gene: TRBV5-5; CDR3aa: CASSLGGGPYEQYF; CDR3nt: TGTGCCAGCAGCTTGGGTGGCGGGCCCTACGAGCAGTACTTC
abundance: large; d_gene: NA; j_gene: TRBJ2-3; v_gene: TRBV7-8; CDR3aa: CASSLGGSGTADTQYF; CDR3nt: TGTGCCAGCAGCTTAGGGGGCTCAGGAACGGCAGATACGCAGTATTTT
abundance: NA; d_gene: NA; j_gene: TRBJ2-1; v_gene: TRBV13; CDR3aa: CASSLNGFRGAGNEQFF; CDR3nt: TGTGCCAGCAGCTTAAATGGTTTCCGGGGGGCTGGCAATGAGCAGTTCTTC
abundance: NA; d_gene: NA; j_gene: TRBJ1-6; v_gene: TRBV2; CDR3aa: CASSERELGNSPLHF; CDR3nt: TGTGCCAGCAGTGAAAGGGAGTTGGGAAATTCACCCCTCCACTTT
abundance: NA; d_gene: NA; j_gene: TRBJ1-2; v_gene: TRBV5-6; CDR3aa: CASSLDPGRDYYGYTF; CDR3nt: TGTGCCAGCAGCTTGGATCCCGGACGGGATTACTATGGCTACACCTTC
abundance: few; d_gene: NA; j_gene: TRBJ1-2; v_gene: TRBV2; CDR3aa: CASSPLEGVYTF; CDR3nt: TGTGCCAGCAGTCCCCTGGAAGGGGTCTACACCTTC
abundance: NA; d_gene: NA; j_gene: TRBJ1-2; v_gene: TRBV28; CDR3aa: CASSWLAVNYGYTF; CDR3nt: TGTGCCAGCAGTTGGCTCGCAGTAAACTATGGCTACACCTTC
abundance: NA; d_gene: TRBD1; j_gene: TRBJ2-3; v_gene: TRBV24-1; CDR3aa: CATSERQGPTDTQYF; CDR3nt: TGTGCCACCAGTGAGCGACAGGGGCCCACAGATACGCAGTATTTT
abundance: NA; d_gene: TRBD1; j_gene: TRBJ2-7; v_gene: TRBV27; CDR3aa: CASSFRDSTYEQYF; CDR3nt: TGTGCCAGCAGTTTCCGGGACAGCACCTACGAGCAGTACTTC